A selection of T cell receptor beta chains follows, all from one sample in a study of blood T cells in healthy people across ages. Each CDR3 protein is one row after TCRdb ran MiXCR on the 5' RACE reads. In the table there are 1.5 million to 2 million distinct CDR3 sequences, around 48% of which are singletons. Sequencing input: blood. The receptors come from a woman in her thirties or forties in good health. Both conserved end residues are part of each CDR3. The D gene is left open where the match is weak. Size values are once, few and many counts, or a class for expanded clones, and some rows have none.

cdr3_aa: CSAISHRGHEQYF; cdr3_nt: TGCAGTGCTATATCGCACAGGGGCCACGAGCAGTACTTC; d_call: TRBD1; v_call: TRBV20-1; clone_size: few; j_call: TRBJ2-7
cdr3_aa: CASFQLGEGGRAANQPQHF; cdr3_nt: TGTGCCAGCTTTCAATTAGGGGAGGGCGGTAGGGCAGCCAATCAGCCCCAGCATTTT; d_call: .; v_call: TRBV7-3; clone_size: .; j_call: TRBJ1-5
cdr3_aa: CASSFHRTGGDIQYF; cdr3_nt: TGCGCCAGCAGCTTCCATCGGACAGGGGGGGACATTCAGTACTTC; d_call: TRBD1; v_call: TRBV5-1; clone_size: .; j_call: TRBJ2-4
cdr3_aa: CASSEVGPRWEPLHF; cdr3_nt: TGTGCCAGCAGTGAAGTAGGACCCCGTTGGGAGCCCCTCCACTTT; d_call: .; v_call: TRBV6-1; clone_size: .; j_call: TRBJ1-6
cdr3_aa: CASSFSQAGANVLTF; cdr3_nt: TGCGCCAGCAGCTTTTCCCAGGCGGGGGCCAACGTCCTGACTTTC; d_call: .; v_call: TRBV5-1; clone_size: few; j_call: TRBJ2-6
cdr3_aa: CASGKESNEQFF; cdr3_nt: TGTGCCAGCGGAAAGGAGAGCAATGAGCAGTTCTTC; d_call: .; v_call: TRBV12-3/TRBV12-4; clone_size: once; j_call: TRBJ2-1
cdr3_aa: CASSMGQQQFF; cdr3_nt: TGTGCCAGCAGCATGGGACAGCAGCAGTTCTTC; d_call: TRBD1; v_call: TRBV7-2; clone_size: .; j_call: TRBJ2-1
cdr3_aa: CASSAEPDEQYF; cdr3_nt: TGCGCCAGCAGCGCGGAACCTGACGAGCAGTACTTC; d_call: .; v_call: TRBV5-1; clone_size: few; j_call: TRBJ2-7
cdr3_aa: CASSLVSGAGNSPLHF; cdr3_nt: TGTGCCAGCAGCTTAGTATCTGGCGCGGGCAATTCACCCCTCCACTTT; d_call: .; v_call: TRBV7-2; clone_size: few; j_call: TRBJ1-6
cdr3_aa: CSATSAGSSYNEQFF; cdr3_nt: TGCAGTGCTACTAGTGCAGGGAGCTCCTACAATGAGCAGTTCTTC; d_call: .; v_call: TRBV20-1; clone_size: .; j_call: TRBJ2-1
cdr3_aa: CASSFVGNGYTF; cdr3_nt: TGTGCCAGCAGTTTTGTAGGGAATGGCTACACCTTC; d_call: .; v_call: TRBV12-3/TRBV12-4; clone_size: .; j_call: TRBJ1-2
cdr3_aa: CASSLNSGLTDTQYF; cdr3_nt: TGCGCCAGCAGCTTAAATAGCGGTCTAACAGATACGCAGTATTTT; d_call: .; v_call: TRBV5-1; clone_size: .; j_call: TRBJ2-3
cdr3_aa: CASTLSGTSGGYEQFF; cdr3_nt: TGTGCCAGCACTCTTTCCGGGACTAGCGGGGGGTATGAGCAGTTCTTC; d_call: TRBD2; v_call: TRBV9; clone_size: .; j_call: TRBJ2-1
cdr3_aa: CASSLGTGAQVHNEQFF; cdr3_nt: TGTGCCAGCAGCTTAGGGACAGGGGCCCAGGTTCACAATGAGCAGTTCTTC; d_call: TRBD1; v_call: TRBV7-2; clone_size: .; j_call: TRBJ2-1
cdr3_aa: CASSLRLQGFGETQYF; cdr3_nt: TGCGCCAGCAGCCTCCGATTACAGGGTTTCGGGGAGACCCAGTACTTC; d_call: .; v_call: TRBV5-1; clone_size: few; j_call: TRBJ2-5
cdr3_aa: CASKVEGISNQPQHF; cdr3_nt: TGTGCCAGCAAGGTCGAGGGAATTAGCAATCAGCCCCAGCATTTT; d_call: .; v_call: TRBV2; clone_size: .; j_call: TRBJ1-5
cdr3_aa: CASSRKVAGDGYTF; cdr3_nt: TGTGCCAGCAGCCGCAAGGTTGCGGGAGATGGCTACACCTTC; d_call: .; v_call: TRBV14; clone_size: .; j_call: TRBJ1-2
cdr3_aa: CASSPLQGPKYNEQYF; cdr3_nt: TGTGCCAGCAGCCCACTACAGGGACCCAAGTACAATGAGCAGTACTTC; d_call: .; v_call: TRBV27; clone_size: .; j_call: TRBJ2-7
cdr3_aa: CASSQGWDQETQYF; cdr3_nt: TGCGCCAGCAGCCAAGGGTGGGACCAAGAGACCCAGTACTTC; d_call: .; v_call: TRBV5-1; clone_size: few; j_call: TRBJ2-5
cdr3_aa: CASAAGTGLSSGYTF; cdr3_nt: TGTGCCAGCGCCGCGGGGACAGGTCTTTCGTCTGGCTACACCTTC; d_call: TRBD1; v_call: TRBV7-2; clone_size: many; j_call: TRBJ1-2
cdr3_aa: CASSLEPGANVLTF; cdr3_nt: TGTGCCAGCAGCTTAGAGCCTGGGGCCAACGTCCTGACTTTC; d_call: .; v_call: TRBV11-3; clone_size: .; j_call: TRBJ2-6
cdr3_aa: CASSEISEQFF; cdr3_nt: TGCGCCAGCAGTGAGATTAGTGAGCAGTTCTTC; d_call: .; v_call: TRBV10-2; clone_size: few; j_call: TRBJ2-1
cdr3_aa: CASSFAIRGYGYTF; cdr3_nt: TGTGCCAGCAGCTTCGCGATCCGTGGCTATGGCTACACCTTC; d_call: .; v_call: TRBV14; clone_size: .; j_call: TRBJ1-2
cdr3_aa: CASSQEQGNGYTF; cdr3_nt: TGTGCCAGCAGCCAAGAGCAAGGGAACGGCTACACCTTC; d_call: .; v_call: TRBV3-1; clone_size: .; j_call: TRBJ1-2
cdr3_aa: CASSWWGQGALDYGYTF; cdr3_nt: TGCGCCAGCAGCTGGTGGGGACAGGGGGCGCTTGACTATGGCTACACCTTC; d_call: TRBD1; v_call: TRBV5-1; clone_size: .; j_call: TRBJ1-2
cdr3_aa: CASSFPAGQMGQETQYF; cdr3_nt: TGTGCCAGCAGTTTCCCGGCTGGACAAATGGGGCAAGAGACCCAGTACTTC; d_call: .; v_call: TRBV28; clone_size: .; j_call: TRBJ2-5
cdr3_aa: CASSLGTGWGNQPQHF; cdr3_nt: TGTGCCAGCAGTTTAGGGACAGGGTGGGGCAATCAGCCCCAGCATTTT; d_call: TRBD1; v_call: TRBV12-3/TRBV12-4; clone_size: .; j_call: TRBJ1-5
cdr3_aa: CASSPLEGMWGEQFF; cdr3_nt: TGCGCCAGCAGCCCCCTGGAGGGGATGTGGGGTGAGCAGTTCTTC; d_call: .; v_call: TRBV4-3; clone_size: .; j_call: TRBJ2-1
cdr3_aa: CASSRTGGEGFYNEQFF; cdr3_nt: TGTGCCAGCAGCCGGACAGGGGGCGAAGGATTCTACAATGAGCAGTTCTTC; d_call: TRBD1; v_call: TRBV6-2/TRBV6-3; clone_size: .; j_call: TRBJ2-1
cdr3_aa: CASSQDGGGAYNEQFF; cdr3_nt: TGCGCCAGCAGCCAAGATGGAGGGGGGGCCTACAATGAGCAGTTCTTC; d_call: .; v_call: TRBV4-3; clone_size: .; j_call: TRBJ2-1
cdr3_aa: CASGDRGNSGANVLTF; cdr3_nt: TGTGCCAGCGGGGACAGGGGTAACTCTGGGGCCAACGTCCTGACTTTC; d_call: TRBD1; v_call: TRBV7-2; clone_size: few; j_call: TRBJ2-6
cdr3_aa: CASAALAGGKDTQYF; cdr3_nt: TGTGCCAGTGCGGCACTAGCGGGGGGTAAAGATACGCAGTATTTT; d_call: TRBD2; v_call: TRBV19; clone_size: .; j_call: TRBJ2-3
cdr3_aa: CASSFASGVPTDTQYF; cdr3_nt: TGCGCCAGCAGCTTCGCTAGCGGGGTCCCCACAGATACGCAGTATTTT; d_call: TRBD2; v_call: TRBV5-1; clone_size: .; j_call: TRBJ2-3
cdr3_aa: CSVEGPDTQYF; cdr3_nt: TGCAGCGTTGAAGGGCCAGATACGCAGTATTTT; d_call: .; v_call: TRBV29-1; clone_size: few; j_call: TRBJ2-3
cdr3_aa: CVSSTWPVRTQYF; cdr3_nt: TGCGTCAGCAGCACGTGGCCAGTAAGGACCCAGTACTTC; d_call: .; v_call: TRBV5-1; clone_size: .; j_call: TRBJ2-5
cdr3_aa: CSAPRPDLSTDTQYF; cdr3_nt: TGCAGTGCTCCTCGACCGGACCTGAGCACAGATACGCAGTATTTT; d_call: .; v_call: TRBV20-1; clone_size: .; j_call: TRBJ2-3
cdr3_aa: CATQAAWVGTEAFF; cdr3_nt: TGTGCCACCCAGGCGGCGTGGGTGGGCACTGAAGCTTTCTTT; d_call: .; v_call: TRBV7-9; clone_size: .; j_call: TRBJ1-1
cdr3_aa: CASSSQRGLYNEQFF; cdr3_nt: TGTGCCAGCAGTTCCCAACGGGGGTTGTACAATGAGCAGTTCTTC; d_call: .; v_call: TRBV28; clone_size: .; j_call: TRBJ2-1
cdr3_aa: CASGLSGFNEQFF; cdr3_nt: TGTGCCAGCGGTCTGAGCGGATTCAATGAGCAGTTCTTC; d_call: .; v_call: TRBV7-9; clone_size: few; j_call: TRBJ2-1
cdr3_aa: CASRSTGADSPLHF; cdr3_nt: TGTGCCAGCAGGTCCACAGGGGCCGATTCACCCCTCCACTTT; d_call: TRBD1; v_call: TRBV7-2; clone_size: few; j_call: TRBJ1-6
cdr3_aa: CSAPTGGKNIQYF; cdr3_nt: TGCAGTGCGCCGACGGGAGGGAAAAACATTCAGTACTTC; d_call: TRBD2; v_call: TRBV20-1; clone_size: few; j_call: TRBJ2-4
cdr3_aa: CASSLIRGEAFF; cdr3_nt: TGTGCCAGCAGCCTAATTCGCGGGGAAGCTTTCTTT; d_call: .; v_call: TRBV9; clone_size: few; j_call: TRBJ1-1
cdr3_aa: CASSLAIGGAYEQYF; cdr3_nt: TGTGCCAGCAGCTTAGCAATCGGAGGGGCCTACGAGCAGTACTTC; d_call: .; v_call: TRBV7-2; clone_size: few; j_call: TRBJ2-7
cdr3_aa: CASSEGTGENSPLHF; cdr3_nt: TGTGCCAGCAGTGAGGGGACCGGTGAGAATTCACCCCTCCACTTT; d_call: .; v_call: TRBV2; clone_size: once; j_call: TRBJ1-6
cdr3_aa: CASSKDGSLAGGQETQYF; cdr3_nt: TGTGCCAGCAGCAAAGATGGAAGCTTAGCGGGGGGACAAGAGACCCAGTACTTC; d_call: TRBD2; v_call: TRBV3-1; clone_size: .; j_call: TRBJ2-5
cdr3_aa: CASSHVAGGATDTQYF; cdr3_nt: TGTGCCAGCAGTCACGTAGCGGGGGGTGCGACAGATACGCAGTATTTT; d_call: TRBD2; v_call: TRBV6-6; clone_size: few; j_call: TRBJ2-3
cdr3_aa: CSASCPGVGTGTQYF; cdr3_nt: TGCAGTGCTAGTTGTCCGGGAGTCGGCACAGGTACGCAGTATTTT; d_call: .; v_call: TRBV20-1; clone_size: .; j_call: TRBJ2-3
cdr3_aa: CSAGGAGSNQPQHF; cdr3_nt: TGCAGTGCCGGCGGGGCAGGGAGCAACCAGCCCCAGCATTTT; d_call: .; v_call: TRBV20-1; clone_size: .; j_call: TRBJ1-5
cdr3_aa: CASSPSGKTNYGYTF; cdr3_nt: TGTGCCAGCAGTCCTTCCGGAAAAACTAACTATGGCTACACCTTC; d_call: .; v_call: TRBV6-2/TRBV6-3; clone_size: few; j_call: TRBJ1-2
cdr3_aa: CASSQGQGANYGYTF; cdr3_nt: TGCGCCAGCAGCCAAGGACAGGGAGCTAACTATGGCTACACCTTC; d_call: TRBD1; v_call: TRBV4-3; clone_size: many; j_call: TRBJ1-2
cdr3_aa: CASSFGGTNSPLHF; cdr3_nt: TGCGCCAGCAGCTTCGGTGGTACTAATTCACCCCTCCACTTT; d_call: .; v_call: TRBV5-1; clone_size: .; j_call: TRBJ1-6
cdr3_aa: CASSLATAHLGDSNQPQHF; cdr3_nt: TGTGCCAGCAGCTTAGCGACCGCACATCTAGGGGATAGCAATCAGCCCCAGCATTTT; d_call: .; v_call: TRBV7-9; clone_size: .; j_call: TRBJ1-5
cdr3_aa: CASSQDGLLNTEAFF; cdr3_nt: TGCGCCAGCAGCCAAGATGGACTTTTGAACACTGAAGCTTTCTTT; d_call: .; v_call: TRBV4-3; clone_size: .; j_call: TRBJ1-1
cdr3_aa: CASSLDGQVLWVYEQYF; cdr3_nt: TGTGCCAGCAGCTTAGATGGACAGGTCCTATGGGTCTACGAGCAGTACTTC; d_call: TRBD1; v_call: TRBV7-9; clone_size: .; j_call: TRBJ2-7
cdr3_aa: CSASSGGNEQFF; cdr3_nt: TGCAGTGCTAGTTCGGGGGGCAATGAGCAGTTCTTC; d_call: TRBD2; v_call: TRBV20-1; clone_size: .; j_call: TRBJ2-1